The 30 T cell receptor beta chains listed next were all sequenced from one sample in a study of blood T cell repertoires in COVID-19. Here immunoSEQ multiplex PCR was the method, and the copy in TCRdb shows in-frame clones only, minus some. The table shows just over 150,000 clones, with roughly nine tenths occurring only once. Source material: peripheral blood. The receptor set was obtained from a middle-aged woman with acute or convalescent COVID-19.

The chain joins TRBV9 to TRBJ1-5; 10 bases fit TRBD1. Germline V lookup: CDR1 SGDLS, CDR2 YYNGEE. CDR3 size: 15 residues. The trim removed 0 bases at V and 5 bases at J, leaving 2 bases unmatched. The CDR3: CASSVGTGGDQPQHF. CDR3 in DNA: TGTGCCAGCAGCGTAGGGACAGGGGGTGATCAGCCCCAGCATTTT. Drawing the rest from reference TRBV9 and TRBJ1-5, the complete variable domain is DSGVTQTPKHLITATGQRVTLRCSPRSGDLSVYWYQQSLDQGLQFLIQYYNGEERAKGNILERFSAQQFPDLHSELNLSSLELGDSALYFCASSVGTGGDQPQHFGDGTRLSIL.

The genes are TRBV11-1 and TRBJ2-3; 7 bases are a match to TRBD2. This CDR3 region has 15 residues. From germline, CDR1 is SGHAT and CDR2 FQDESV (reference sequence). The V segment lost 6 bases and the J segment 4 bases; nucleotides outside the gene matches: 10. In DNA form, the CDR3 reads TGTGCCAGCAGGATTGGGGGGGGAAGTTCAGATACGCAGTATTTT. This sequence encodes CASRIGGGSSDTQYF. The variable domain in full, with the rest retrieved from reference TRBV11-1 and TRBJ2-3, is EAEVAQSPRYKITEKSQAVAFWCDPISGHATLYWYRQILGQGPELLVQFQDESVVDDSQLPKDRFSAERLKGVDSTLKIQPAELGDSAMYLCASRIGGGSSDTQYFGPGTRLTVL.

This rearrangement joins TRBV19 to TRBJ1-1, with D possibly TRBD1 on 6 matching bases. V lost 1 base and J 1 base, leaving 10 bases between the germline ends. CDR1 is LNHDA, CDR2 SQIVND, per germline (reference sequence). The length of the CDR3 is 15 residues. In DNA form, the CDR3 reads TGTGCCAGTAGTATAGGGGGACAACAGAACACTGAAGCTTTCTTT. It is translated as CASSIGGQQNTEAFF.

The rearrangement uses TRBV14 and TRBJ1-6; 7 bases are shared with TRBD1. Germline CDR1 SGHDN, CDR2 FVKESK. Trimming cost V 1 base and J 5 bases; bases outside gene matches: 2. The CDR3 contains 15 residues. The DNA for the CDR3 is TGTGCCAGCAGCCAAGCCGGGACAGATAATTCACCCCTCCACTTT. Translating gives CASSQAGTDNSPLHF.

The V gene is TRBV3-1 (or the pseudogene TRBV3-2), the J gene TRBJ2-7; D is perhaps TRBD1 (6 bases). Germline lookup yields CDR1 LGHDT and CDR2 YNNKEL (reference sequence). The CDR3 consists of 15 residues. Deletions cut 3 bases from V and 7 bases from J, with 19 bases between. CDR3 sequence (DNA): TGTGCCAGCAGCCAGCCCGGGGCAGGGGACGTGGAGCAGTACTTC. Amino acid sequence: CASSQPGAGDVEQYF.

The chain employs TRBV9 and TRBJ2-3; 8 positions agree with TRBD1. Germline assignment: CDR1 SGDLS and CDR2 YYNGEE. The CDR3 has 16 amino acids. The V segment lost 0 bases and the J segment 5 bases; nucleotides outside the gene matches: 8. This chain's CDR3 is CASSVGTGLAVDTQYF. The DNA of the CDR3 is TGTGCCAGCAGCGTAGGGACAGGGCTCGCGGTAGATACGCAGTATTTT.

The rearrangement links TRBV19 to TRBJ2-6; D gene ambiguous. Germline V CDR1 and CDR2: LNHDA, SQIVND (reference sequence). The length of the CDR3 is 15 residues. V was cut by 5 bases and J by 1 base, with 9 bases left in between. Here the CDR3 DNA reads TGTGCCAGTAGTGCCCTCCGGTCTGGGGCCAACGTCCTGACTTTC. Translation: CASSALRSGANVLTF.

The chain combines TRBV7-3 with TRBJ1-1; TRBD1 aligns across 11 bases. Germline loops: CDR1 SGHTA, CDR2 FQGTGA. CDR3 length: 14 amino acids. V dropped 5 bases and J dropped 10; count of bases not matched to a gene: 9. CDR3 nucleotides: TGTGCCAGCAGCACCGACAGGGGGACAGGGGGAGCTTTCTTT. Residues: CASSTDRGTGGAFF.

The chain is built from TRBV28 and TRBJ1-4; 8 positions agree with TRBD1. The ends lost 6 bases at V and 7 bases at J; junction bases unmatched: 7. The CDR3 sequence is 14 residues long. In germline, CDR1 is MDHEN, CDR2 SYDVKM. CDR3 DNA sequence: TGTGCCAGCAGCACCGGGACAGGAGGTGAAAAACTGTTTTTT. It is translated as CASSTGTGGEKLFF.

The rearrangement links TRBV28 to TRBJ2-3, with 12 bases lining up with TRBD2. CDR3 size: 16 residues. Per the germline V gene, CDR1 is MDHEN and CDR2 is SYDVKM. The ends lost 6 bases at V and 6 bases at J; junction bases unmatched: 10. The CDR3 DNA is TGTGCCAGCAGCAACGGACTAGCGGGGACTTGGGATACGCAGTATTTT. This encodes CASSNGLAGTWDTQYF.

The V gene is TRBV6-5, the J gene TRBJ1-1, with a possible D match to TRBD1 (6 bases). CDR1 is MNHEY, CDR2 SVGAGI, per germline. V was trimmed by 11 bases and J by 1 base, leaving 14 bases between them. The CDR3 runs to 13 residues. CDR3 residues: CAVYRVANTEAFF. The CDR3 DNA reads TGTGCCGTTTACAGGGTGGCGAACACTGAAGCTTTCTTT.

V usage is TRBV2 and J usage is TRBJ1-1, with 10 positions matching TRBD1. CDR3 length equals 16 residues. The germline V gene has CDR1 SNHLY and CDR2 FYNNEI. The ends lost 7 bases at V and 4 bases at J; junction bases unmatched: 12. CDR3 residues: CASNSGTGVFGTEAFF. DNA of the CDR3: TGTGCCAGCAACTCCGGGACAGGGGTCTTTGGCACTGAAGCTTTCTTT.

The rearrangement joins TRBV18 to TRBJ2-7; a possible D gene is TRBD1 (6 bases). Germline V gene sequence: CDR1 KGHSH, CDR2 LQKENI. V lost 2 bases and J lost 3, with 11 bases in between. There are 14 residues in the CDR3. DNA of the CDR3: TGTGCCAGCTCACCAGAGACAGGACACTACGAGCAGTACTTC. Translating gives CASSPETGHYEQYF. Based on the CDR3 plus reference TRBV18 and TRBJ2-7, the full variable domain is NAGVMQNPRHLVRRRGQEARLRCSPMKGHSHVYWYRQLPEEGLKFMVYLQKENIIDESGMPKERFSAEFPKEGPSILRIQQVVRGDSAAYFCASSPETGHYEQYFGPGTRLTVT.

The J gene is TRBJ1-5, the V gene TRBV28; the match to TRBD1 covers 8 bases. The CDR3 runs 15 residues. Germline V gives CDR1 MDHEN, CDR2 SYDVKM. Germline trimming cut 2 bases from V and 14 bases from J; bases unmatched to any gene: 14. The CDR3 here is CASSLIEDRAILEHF. The DNA of the CDR3 is TGTGCCAGCAGTTTAATCGAGGACAGGGCAATCCTGGAGCATTTT.

This clone was seen once. The chain recombines TRBV4-2 with TRBJ1-3; 7 bases match TRBD1. With 2 bases clipped from V and 0 bases from J, the junction kept 13 bases outside the gene matches. Germline lookup yields CDR1 LGHNA and CDR2 YNFKEQ. The CDR3 is made up of 19 amino acids. This CDR3 reads CASSQTPGQTKHSGNTIYF. CDR3 nucleotide sequence: TGTGCCAGCAGCCAAACTCCGGGACAGACAAAGCACTCTGGAAACACCATATATTTT.

The chain couples TRBV27 to TRBJ2-3; D not resolved. This CDR3 has 15 amino acids. V lost 0 bases and J 0 bases, leaving 7 bases between the germline ends. Germline V gene sequence: CDR1 MNHEY, CDR2 SMNVEV (reference sequence). This CDR3 reads CASSLSFRSTDTQYF. The CDR3 DNA sequence: TGTGCCAGCAGTTTATCATTCAGGAGCACAGATACGCAGTATTTT.

This chain joins TRBV5-5 and TRBJ2-1; D unclear. V was shortened by 4 bases and J by 8 bases, with 13 bases between the two germline ends. Germline V gene data show CDR1 as SGHKS and CDR2 as YYEKEE (reference sequence). The CDR3 totals 13 residues. CDR3 in DNA: TGTGCCAGCAGCGGGCTTAGTTGGGATGAGCAGTTCTTC. This sequence encodes CASSGLSWDEQFF. The variable domain in full, with the rest retrieved from reference TRBV5-5 and TRBJ2-1, is DAGVTQSPTHLIKTRGQQVTLRCSPISGHKSVSWYQQVLGQGPQFIFQYYEKEERGRGNFPDRFSARQFPNYSSELNVNALLLGDSALYLCASSGLSWDEQFFGPGTRLTVL.

The chain joins TRBV28 to TRBJ1-6; the D is unclear. CDR1 is MDHEN, CDR2 SYDVKM, per germline. The CDR3 has 14 residues. Trimming took 1 base from V and 9 from J, leaving 10 bases between them. CDR3 residues: CASSLSLVASPLHF. CDR3 nucleotide sequence: TGTGCCAGCAGTTTATCTCTAGTTGCTTCACCCCTCCACTTT.

The chain couples TRBV11-2 to TRBJ2-5, with TRBD2 identical over 9 bases. The CDR3 runs to 16 residues. From germline, CDR1 is SGHAT and CDR2 FQNNGV. The V segment lost 4 bases and the J segment 5 bases; nucleotides outside the gene matches: 11. The CDR3 reads CASSSPLAGGPETQYF. The CDR3 nucleotides are TGTGCCAGCAGCTCCCCTCTGGCGGGAGGGCCGGAGACCCAGTACTTC.

A single count supports this clone. V gene TRBV9 combines with J gene TRBJ2-2; the D gene is possibly TRBD1 (6 bases). CDR1 and CDR2 (germline): SGDLS, YYNGEE. V was cut by 3 bases and J by 5 bases, with 14 bases left in between. CDR3 length: 15 amino acids. CDR3 residues: CASSGRGRRTGELFF. Here the CDR3 DNA reads TGTGCCAGCAGCGGCAGGGGACGGAGGACCGGGGAGCTGTTTTTT.

The chain recombines TRBV28 with TRBJ1-1, with D hard to call. Germline CDR1 is MDHEN and CDR2 is SYDVKM. V lost 1 base to trimming and J lost 5 bases, with 20 bases between them. The CDR3 spans 17 residues. In DNA form, the CDR3 reads TGTGCCAGCAGTTTATCGCGGAGGACCGTAATAATGACTGAAGCTTTCTTT. Protein sequence: CASSLSRRTVIMTEAFF.

V is TRBV15 and J is TRBJ2-3; D possibly corresponds to TRBD2 (5 bases). The CDR3 spans 15 residues. Germline V gives CDR1 LNHNV, CDR2 YYDKDF (reference sequence). Trimming cost V 1 base and J 0 bases, with 8 bases left between them. CDR3 sequence reads: CATSRGTRSTDTQYF. CDR3 sequence (DNA): TGTGCCACCAGCAGAGGCACTAGAAGCACAGATACGCAGTATTTT.

The J gene is TRBJ2-1, the V gene TRBV11-3; TRBD2 matches 8 bases. V trimming: 2 bases; J trimming: 9 bases; junction bases outside the gene matches: 6. Germline CDR1 reads SGHNT; CDR2 reads YENEEA. CDR3 length: 14 residues. DNA for the CDR3: TGTGCCAGCAGCTTACGGGGGGGCACCGCTGAGCAGTTCTTC. Translated: CASSLRGGTAEQFF. The entire variable domain, with the rest obtained from reference TRBV11-3 and TRBJ2-1, is as follows: EAGVVQSPRYKIIEKKQPVAFWCNPISGHNTLYWYLQNLGQGPELLIRYENEEAVDDSQLPKDRFSAERLKGVDSTLKIQPAELGDSAVYLCASSLRGGTAEQFFGPGTRLTVL.

This clone was seen only once. The V call is TRBV6-5, the J call TRBJ1-5; 8 bases match TRBD1. Germline V CDR1 and CDR2: MNHEY, SVGAGI. With V trimmed by 6 bases and J by 3 bases, 4 bases remained unmatched. The CDR3 sequence is 14 residues long. CDR3 sequence: CASRETGDNQPQHF. The DNA of the CDR3 is TGTGCCAGCAGGGAGACAGGGGACAATCAGCCCCAGCATTTT.

The chain recombines TRBV18 with TRBJ2-3, with D unclear. The V end was cut by 1 base, the J end by 6 bases, with 11 bases between. The CDR3 runs to 14 residues. Germline V CDR1 and CDR2: KGHSH, LQKENI. The CDR3 DNA is TGTGCCAGCTCACCACTGTCCAACCGGGATACGCAGTATTTT. Residues: CASSPLSNRDTQYF.

The chain links TRBV7-8 to TRBJ2-7; 8 bases align to TRBD1. CDR3 length equals 15 residues. J lost 3 bases, V lost 3 bases, and 7 bases had no gene match. Per germline, CDR1 SGHVS and CDR2 FQNEAQ. Written as DNA, the CDR3 is TGTGCCAGCAGCTTGGACAGGGTAGGGATCTACGAGCAGTACTTC. Translation: CASSLDRVGIYEQYF. The full variable domain, in which reference TRBV7-8 and TRBJ2-7 provide the parts outside the CDR3, is GAGVSQSPRYKVAKRGQDVALRCDPISGHVSLFWYQQALGQGPEFLTYFQNEAQLDKSGLPSDRFFAERPEGSVSTLKIQRTQQEDSAVYLCASSLDRVGIYEQYFGPGTRLTVT.

This clone was detected only a few times. V usage is TRBV19 and J usage is TRBJ2-7; the D is unclear. The germline CDR1 and CDR2 sequences are LNHDA and SQIVND (reference sequence). The CDR3 has 14 residues. V lost 2 bases and J 0 bases, leaving 8 bases between the germline ends. The DNA for the CDR3 is TGTGCCAGTAGTATATTCCTCAGCTCCTACGAGCAGTACTTC. This translates into CASSIFLSSYEQYF.

This clone was detected once. The chain employs TRBV21-1 and TRBJ2-7; TRBD2 is the table's D call, not checked against the DNA. TRBV21-1 is deemed a pseudogene. The CDR3 has 18 residues. For the CDR3, the DNA is TGTGCCAGCAATATAAAGCCTGCGGTAGAACTGAGCTCCTACGAGCAGTACTTC. Translation gives CASNIKPAVELSSYEQYF.

This clone is a singleton in its sample. The V and J genes are TRBV18 and TRBJ2-5; D is undetermined. Germline-derived CDR1 and CDR2 are KGHSH and LQKENI. CDR3 length equals 13 residues. The V end lost 4 bases, the J end lost 4 bases, and 10 bases lay between the germline ends. The CDR3 DNA sequence: TGTGCCAGCTCACTAACAATATCAGAGACCCAGTACTTC. Encoded protein: CASSLTISETQYF.

The J gene is TRBJ1-3, the V gene TRBV7-9; D may be TRBD1 (5 bases). The CDR3 consists of 15 residues. CDR1 is SEHNR and CDR2 is FQNEAQ in the germline V gene (reference sequence). Trimming pared 0 bases from V and 6 bases from J, leaving 12 bases between. CDR3 in amino acids: CASSLAGGVKNTIYF. As DNA, the CDR3 is TGTGCCAGCAGCTTAGCGGGGGGTGTGAAAAACACCATATATTTT. Full variable domain (outside the CDR3, taken from reference TRBV7-9 and TRBJ1-3): DTGVSQNPRHKITKRGQNVTFRCDPISEHNRLYWYRQTLGQGPEFLTYFQNEAQLEKSRLLSDRFSAERPKGSFSTLEIQRTEQGDSAMYLCASSLAGGVKNTIYFGEGSWLTVV.